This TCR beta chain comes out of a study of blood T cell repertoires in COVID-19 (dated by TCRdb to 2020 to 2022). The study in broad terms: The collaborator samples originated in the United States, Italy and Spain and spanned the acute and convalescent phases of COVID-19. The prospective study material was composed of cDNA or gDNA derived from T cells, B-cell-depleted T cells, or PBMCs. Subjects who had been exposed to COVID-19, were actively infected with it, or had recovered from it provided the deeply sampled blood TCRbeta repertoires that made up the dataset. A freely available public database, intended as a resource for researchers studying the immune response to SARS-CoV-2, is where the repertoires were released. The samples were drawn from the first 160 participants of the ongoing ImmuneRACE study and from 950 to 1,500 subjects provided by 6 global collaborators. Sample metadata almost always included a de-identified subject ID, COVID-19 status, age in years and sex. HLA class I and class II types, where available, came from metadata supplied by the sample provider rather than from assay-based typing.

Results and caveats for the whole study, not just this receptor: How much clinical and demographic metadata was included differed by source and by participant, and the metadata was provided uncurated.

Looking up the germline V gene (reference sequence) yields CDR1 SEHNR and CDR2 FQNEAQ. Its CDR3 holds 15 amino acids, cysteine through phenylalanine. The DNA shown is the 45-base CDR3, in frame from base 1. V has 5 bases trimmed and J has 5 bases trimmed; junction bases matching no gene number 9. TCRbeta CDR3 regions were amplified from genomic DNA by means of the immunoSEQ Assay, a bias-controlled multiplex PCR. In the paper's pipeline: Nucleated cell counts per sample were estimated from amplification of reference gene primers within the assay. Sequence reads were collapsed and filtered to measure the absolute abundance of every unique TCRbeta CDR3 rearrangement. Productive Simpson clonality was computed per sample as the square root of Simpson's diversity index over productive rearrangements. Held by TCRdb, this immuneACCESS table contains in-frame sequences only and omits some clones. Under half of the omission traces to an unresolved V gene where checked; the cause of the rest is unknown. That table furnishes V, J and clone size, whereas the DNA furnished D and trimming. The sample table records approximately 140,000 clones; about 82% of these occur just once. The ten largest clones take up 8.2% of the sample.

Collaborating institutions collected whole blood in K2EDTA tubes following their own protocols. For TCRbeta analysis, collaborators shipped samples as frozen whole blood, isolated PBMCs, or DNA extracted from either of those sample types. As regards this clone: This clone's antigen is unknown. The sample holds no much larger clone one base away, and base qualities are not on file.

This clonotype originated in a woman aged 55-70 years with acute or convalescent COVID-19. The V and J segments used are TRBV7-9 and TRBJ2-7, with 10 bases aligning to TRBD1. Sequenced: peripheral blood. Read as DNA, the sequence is TGTGCCAGCAGCCTGCCGGGACAGGGGATCCACGAGCAGTACTTC. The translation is CASSLPGQGIHEQYF. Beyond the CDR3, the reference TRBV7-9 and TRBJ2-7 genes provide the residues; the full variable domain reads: DTGVSQNPRHKITKRGQNVTFRCDPISEHNRLYWYRQTLGQGPEFLTYFQNEAQLEKSRLLSDRFSAERPKGSFSTLEIQRTEQGDSAMYLCASSLPGQGIHEQYFGPGTRLTVT.